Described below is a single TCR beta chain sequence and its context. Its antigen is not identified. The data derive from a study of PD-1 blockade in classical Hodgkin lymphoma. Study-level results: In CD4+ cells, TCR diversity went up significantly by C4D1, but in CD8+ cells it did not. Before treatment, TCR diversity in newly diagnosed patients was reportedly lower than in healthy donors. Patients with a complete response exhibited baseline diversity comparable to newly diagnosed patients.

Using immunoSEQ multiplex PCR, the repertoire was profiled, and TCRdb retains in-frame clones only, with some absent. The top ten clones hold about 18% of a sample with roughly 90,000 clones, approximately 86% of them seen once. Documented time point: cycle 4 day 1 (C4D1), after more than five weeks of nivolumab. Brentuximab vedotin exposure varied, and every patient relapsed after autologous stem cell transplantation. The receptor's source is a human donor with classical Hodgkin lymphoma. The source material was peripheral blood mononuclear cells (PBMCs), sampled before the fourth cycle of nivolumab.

The CDR3 nucleotides are TGTGCCAGCAGTTTAACCCCGCTAGGGAACACTGAAGCTTTCTTT. Translated: CASSLTPLGNTEAFF. This sequence joins TRBV28 and TRBJ1-1; D is unresolved. V shed 2 bases and J shed 1 base, with 11 bases lying between them. The CDR3 extends over 15 amino acids. The germline CDR1 and CDR2 sequences are MDHEN and SYDVKM.